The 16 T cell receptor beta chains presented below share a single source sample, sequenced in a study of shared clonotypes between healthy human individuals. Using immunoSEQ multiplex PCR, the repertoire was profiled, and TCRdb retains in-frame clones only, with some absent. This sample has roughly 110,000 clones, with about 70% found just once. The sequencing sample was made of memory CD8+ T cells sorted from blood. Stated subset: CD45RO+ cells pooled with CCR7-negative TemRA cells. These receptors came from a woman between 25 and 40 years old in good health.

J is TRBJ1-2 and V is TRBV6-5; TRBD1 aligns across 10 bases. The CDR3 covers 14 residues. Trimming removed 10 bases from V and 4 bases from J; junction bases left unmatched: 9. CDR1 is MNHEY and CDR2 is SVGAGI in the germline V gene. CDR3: CATKTGQGGYGYTF. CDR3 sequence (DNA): TGTGCCACAAAGACCGGACAGGGGGGCTATGGCTACACCTTC.

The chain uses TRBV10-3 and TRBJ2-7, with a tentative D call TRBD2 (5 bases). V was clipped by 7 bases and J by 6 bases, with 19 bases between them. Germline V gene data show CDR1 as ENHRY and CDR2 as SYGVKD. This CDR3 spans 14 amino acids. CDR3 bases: TGTGCCATCAAGGGAGACACTCCATCTTCCGAGCAGTACTTC. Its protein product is CAIKGDTPSSEQYF.

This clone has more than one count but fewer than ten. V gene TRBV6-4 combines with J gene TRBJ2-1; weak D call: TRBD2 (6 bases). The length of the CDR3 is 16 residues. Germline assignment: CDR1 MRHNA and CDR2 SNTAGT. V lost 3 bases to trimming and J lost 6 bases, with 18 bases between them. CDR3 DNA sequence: TGTGCCAGCAGTGAAGGCGGAAACTCCGGGGGCAATGAGCAGTTCTTC. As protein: CASSEGGNSGGNEQFF.

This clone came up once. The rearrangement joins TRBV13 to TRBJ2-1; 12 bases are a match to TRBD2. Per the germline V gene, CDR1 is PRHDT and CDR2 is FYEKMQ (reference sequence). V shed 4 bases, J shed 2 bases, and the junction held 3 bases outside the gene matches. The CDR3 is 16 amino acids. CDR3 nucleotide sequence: TGTGCCAGCAGCTCTAGCGGGAGGGCGGCCTACAATGAGCAGTTCTTC. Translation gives CASSSSGRAAYNEQFF.

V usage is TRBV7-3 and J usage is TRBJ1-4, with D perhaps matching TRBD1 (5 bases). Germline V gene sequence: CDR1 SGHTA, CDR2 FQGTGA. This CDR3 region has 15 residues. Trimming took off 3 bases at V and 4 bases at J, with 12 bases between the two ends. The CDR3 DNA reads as TGTGCCAGCAGCTTTCCCCGGACAAATAATGAAAAACTGTTTTTT. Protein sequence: CASSFPRTNNEKLFF. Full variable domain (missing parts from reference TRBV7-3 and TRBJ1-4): GAGVSQTPSNKVTEKGKYVELRCDPISGHTALYWYRQSLGQGPEFLIYFQGTGAADDSGLPNDRFFAVRPEGSVSTLKIQRTERGDSAVYLCASSFPRTNNEKLFFGSGTQLSVL.

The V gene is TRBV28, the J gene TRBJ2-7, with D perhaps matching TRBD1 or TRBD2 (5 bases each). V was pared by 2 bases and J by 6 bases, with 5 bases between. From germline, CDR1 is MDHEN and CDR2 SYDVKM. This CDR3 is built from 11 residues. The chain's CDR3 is CASSLGGEQYF. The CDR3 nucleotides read TGTGCCAGCAGTTTAGGGGGCGAGCAGTACTTC.

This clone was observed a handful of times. The CDR3 DNA is TGTGCCAGCAGCTCCAGGGATGGGGGGCAACACACCGGGGAGCTGTTTTTT. Encoded protein: CASSSRDGGQHTGELFF. The V and J genes are TRBV5-4 and TRBJ2-2, with D perhaps being TRBD1 or TRBD2 (6 bases each). The CDR3 length is 17 residues. Germline CDR1 is SGHNT and CDR2 is YYREEE (reference sequence). V was trimmed by 3 bases and J by 3 bases, leaving 18 bases between them.

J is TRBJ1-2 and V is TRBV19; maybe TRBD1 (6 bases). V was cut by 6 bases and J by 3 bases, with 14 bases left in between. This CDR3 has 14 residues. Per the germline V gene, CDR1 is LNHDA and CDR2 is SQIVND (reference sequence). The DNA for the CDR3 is TGTGCCAGTAGACACAGGACAGATTACTATGGCTACACCTTC. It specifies CASRHRTDYYGYTF.

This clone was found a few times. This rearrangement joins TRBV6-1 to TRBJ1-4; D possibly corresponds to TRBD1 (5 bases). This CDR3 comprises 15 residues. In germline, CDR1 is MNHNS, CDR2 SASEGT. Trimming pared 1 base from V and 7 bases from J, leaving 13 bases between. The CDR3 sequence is CASSEESGWSEKLFF. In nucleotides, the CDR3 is TGTGCCAGCAGTGAAGAGTCAGGGTGGAGTGAAAAACTGTTTTTT.

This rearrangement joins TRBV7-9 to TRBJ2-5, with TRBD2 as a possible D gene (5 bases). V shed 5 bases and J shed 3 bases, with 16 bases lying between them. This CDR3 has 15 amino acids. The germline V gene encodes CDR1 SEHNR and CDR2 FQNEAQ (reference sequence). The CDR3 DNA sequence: TGTGCCAGCAGCGTCACAGCGGCAGTTGAAGAGACCCAGTACTTC. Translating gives CASSVTAAVEETQYF. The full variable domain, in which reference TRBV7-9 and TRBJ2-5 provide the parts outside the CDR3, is DTGVSQNPRHKITKRGQNVTFRCDPISEHNRLYWYRQTLGQGPEFLTYFQNEAQLEKSRLLSDRFSAERPKGSFSTLEIQRTEQGDSAMYLCASSVTAAVEETQYFGPGTRLLVL.

CDR3 amino acids: CASSLQQDTEAFF. In DNA form, the CDR3 reads TGTGCCAGCAGCTTACAACAGGACACTGAAGCTTTCTTT. The chain is built from TRBV7-3 and TRBJ1-1, with D tentatively TRBD1 (5 bases). CDR3 length: 13 residues. Trimming took off 2 bases at V and 3 bases at J, with 7 bases between the two ends. Germline loops: CDR1 SGHTA, CDR2 FQGTGA.

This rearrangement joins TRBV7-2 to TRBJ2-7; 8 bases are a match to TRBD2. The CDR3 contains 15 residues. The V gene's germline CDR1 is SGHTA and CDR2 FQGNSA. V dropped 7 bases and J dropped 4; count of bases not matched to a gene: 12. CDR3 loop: CASTTISGTPYEQYF. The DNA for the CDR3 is TGTGCCAGCACGACAATTAGCGGGACCCCGTACGAGCAGTACTTC.

DNA of the CDR3: TGTGCCAGCAGCTTAGCAAAGGAGTTTTCCTACGAGCAGTACTTC. It translates to CASSLAKEFSYEQYF. The chain links TRBV7-6 to TRBJ2-7, with D unclear. CDR3 length equals 15 residues. The germline CDR1 and CDR2 sequences are SGHVS and FNYEAQ. Trimming removed 0 bases from V and 1 base from J, with 10 bases in between.

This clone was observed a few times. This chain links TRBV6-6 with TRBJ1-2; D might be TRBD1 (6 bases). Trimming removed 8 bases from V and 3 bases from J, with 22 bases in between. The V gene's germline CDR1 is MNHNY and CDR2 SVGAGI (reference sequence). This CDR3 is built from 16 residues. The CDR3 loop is CASSRFSTDSDYGYTF. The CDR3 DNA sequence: TGTGCCAGCTCCCGGTTCTCGACGGACAGCGACTATGGCTACACCTTC.

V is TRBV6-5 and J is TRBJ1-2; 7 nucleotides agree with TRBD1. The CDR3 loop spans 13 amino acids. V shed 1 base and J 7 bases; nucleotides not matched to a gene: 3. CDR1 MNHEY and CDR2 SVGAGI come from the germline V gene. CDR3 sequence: CASSYFTGVGYTF. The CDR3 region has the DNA TGTGCCAGCAGTTACTTTACAGGGGTTGGCTACACCTTC.

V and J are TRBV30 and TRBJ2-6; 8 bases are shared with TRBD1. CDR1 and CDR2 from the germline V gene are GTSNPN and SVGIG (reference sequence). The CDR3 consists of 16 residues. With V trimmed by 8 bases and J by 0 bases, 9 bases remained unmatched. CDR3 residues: CAGFRGLSSGANVLTF. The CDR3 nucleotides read TGTGCCGGCTTCAGGGGGCTGAGCTCTGGGGCCAACGTCCTGACTTTC.